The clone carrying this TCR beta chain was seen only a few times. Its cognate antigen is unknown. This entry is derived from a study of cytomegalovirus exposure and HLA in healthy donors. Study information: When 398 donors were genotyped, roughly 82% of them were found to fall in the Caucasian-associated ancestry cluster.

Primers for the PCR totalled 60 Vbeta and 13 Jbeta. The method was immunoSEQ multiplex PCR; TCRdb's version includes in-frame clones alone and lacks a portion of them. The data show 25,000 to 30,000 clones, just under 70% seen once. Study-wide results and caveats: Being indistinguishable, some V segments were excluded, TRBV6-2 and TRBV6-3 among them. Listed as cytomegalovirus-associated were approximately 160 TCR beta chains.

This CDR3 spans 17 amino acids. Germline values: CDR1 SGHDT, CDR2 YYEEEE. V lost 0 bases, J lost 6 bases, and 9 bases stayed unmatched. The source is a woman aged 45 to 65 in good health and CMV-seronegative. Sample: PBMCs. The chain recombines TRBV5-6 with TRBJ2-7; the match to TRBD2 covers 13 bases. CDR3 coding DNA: TGTGCCAGCAGCTTGGGACTAGCGGGGGGCCAGAGGGGCGAGCAGTACTTC. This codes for CASSLGLAGGQRGEQYF.